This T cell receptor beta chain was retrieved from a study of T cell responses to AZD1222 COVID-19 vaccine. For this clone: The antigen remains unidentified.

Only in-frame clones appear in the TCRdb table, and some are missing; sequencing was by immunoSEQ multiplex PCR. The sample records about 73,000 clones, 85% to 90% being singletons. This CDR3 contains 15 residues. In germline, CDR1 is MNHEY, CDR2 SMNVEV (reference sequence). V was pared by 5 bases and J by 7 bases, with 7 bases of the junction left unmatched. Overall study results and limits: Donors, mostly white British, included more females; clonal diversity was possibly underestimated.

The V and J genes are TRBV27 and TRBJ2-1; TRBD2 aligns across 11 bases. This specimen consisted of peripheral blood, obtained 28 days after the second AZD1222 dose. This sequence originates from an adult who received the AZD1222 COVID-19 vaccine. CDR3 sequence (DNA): TGTGCCAGCAGTCCCGGACTAGCGGGCGGTAATGAGCAGTTCTTC. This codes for CASSPGLAGGNEQFF.